A selection of T cell receptor beta chains follows, all from one sample in a study of blood T cell repertoires in COVID-19. The protocol was immunoSEQ multiplex PCR, while the TCRdb copy is restricted to in-frame clones and leaves out a portion. The table includes about 150,000 clones, 70% to 85% detected once. Sequences were obtained from peripheral blood. All receptors come from a woman between 45 and 65 years old in a cohort sampled during active or convalescent COVID-19. CDR3s leave out the opening cysteine and the closing phenylalanine or tryptophan. A D gene is named only where the DNA matches it firmly.

V: TRBV7-9; D: TRBD2; J: TRBJ2-5; CDR3: ASSPGLAGKETQY
V: TRBV5-1; D: TRBD2; J: TRBJ2-3; CDR3: ASSRGDGGVNTDTQY
V: TRBV2; D: TRBD2; J: TRBJ2-7; CDR3: ASSGLEYYEQY
V: TRBV11-2; D: TRBD1; J: TRBJ1-6; CDR3: ASSRDRVNSPLH
V: TRBV6-5; D: NA; J: TRBJ1-1; CDR3: ASAQKINTEAF
V: TRBV2; D: NA; J: TRBJ1-5; CDR3: ASSVFGGNQPQH
V: TRBV27; D: TRBD1; J: TRBJ1-6; CDR3: ASSPTGVNSPLH
V: TRBV7-2; D: NA; J: TRBJ1-6; CDR3: ASSPHPEGSPLH
V: TRBV20-1; D: NA; J: TRBJ1-5; CDR3: SASGGSGQPQH
V: TRBV30; D: TRBD1; J: TRBJ2-2; CDR3: AWSVSRGQSGELF
V: TRBV4-1; D: TRBD2; J: TRBJ2-4; CDR3: ASSQDGSGGAKNIQY
V: TRBV4-3; D: NA; J: TRBJ1-4; CDR3: ASSQEGRGWEKLF
V: TRBV19; D: NA; J: TRBJ2-3; CDR3: ASSPDRITDTQY
V: TRBV24-1; D: NA; J: TRBJ2-5; CDR3: ATSDFPDRKETQY
V: TRBV19; D: TRBD1; J: TRBJ1-4; CDR3: ASSRDSFTTNEKLF
V: TRBV11-2; D: TRBD1; J: TRBJ2-7; CDR3: ASSHRAGQGTYEQY
V: TRBV4-1; D: NA; J: TRBJ1-1; CDR3: ASSQYTSLGLADTEAF
V: TRBV7-9; D: NA; J: TRBJ1-1; CDR3: ASSHQGMNTEAF
V: TRBV27; D: TRBD2; J: TRBJ2-2; CDR3: ASSLYVAGKTGELF
V: TRBV19; D: NA; J: TRBJ1-5; CDR3: ATSGGDNQPQH
V: TRBV9; D: TRBD1; J: TRBJ1-5; CDR3: ASSAGTGYSNQPQH
V: TRBV4-1; D: TRBD2; J: TRBJ2-3; CDR3: ASSQEPAGGTDTQY
V: TRBV7-2; D: NA; J: TRBJ1-1; CDR3: ASIPSRGNTEAF
V: TRBV11-1; D: TRBD1; J: TRBJ2-4; CDR3: ASSPGTGTNIQY
V: TRBV6-1; D: TRBD1; J: TRBJ1-3; CDR3: ASSEAHGTGGGNTIY
V: TRBV6-5; D: NA; J: TRBJ1-4; CDR3: ASSQADREKLF
V: TRBV27; D: NA; J: TRBJ2-7; CDR3: ASSPRTGSYEQY